Presented here are 23 T cell receptor beta chains from one specimen sequenced in a study of glioma-infiltrating T cells. Amplification of TCR alpha and beta CDR3 regions from RNA used iRepertoire nested multiplex PCR. TCRdb passed the multiplex PCR reads through MiXCR, listing each CDR3 protein once. The sample holds approximately 400,000 distinct CDR3 sequences, about two fifths seen once. The sample taken for sequencing was glioma tissue, nonneoplastic brain tissue, or PBMCs (not recorded which). These receptors came from a human donor with low-grade glioma or glioblastoma, undergoing nonglioma brain surgery, or in good health (not recorded which).

The DNA for the CDR3 is TGCAGTGCCAAGACTAGCGGAGGGGAGACCCAGTACTTC. It specifies CSAKTSGGETQYF. The genes are TRBV20-1 and TRBJ2-5; 9 positions agree with TRBD2. There are 13 residues in the CDR3. Losses at the gene ends were 6 bases for V and 5 bases for J; bases not matched to a gene: 7. From germline, CDR1 is DFQATT and CDR2 SNEGSKA (reference sequence).

V is TRBV29-1 and J is TRBJ1-2; D unresolved. The CDR3 is 11 amino acids. The ends were cut back, 3 bases at V and 1 base at J, with 3 bases in the middle. Germline lookup yields CDR1 SQVTM and CDR2 ANQGSEA. CDR3 bases: TGCAGCGTTGACCGTAACTATGGCTACACCTTC. Its translation is CSVDRNYGYTF.

This clonotype was detected many times. The chain uses TRBV6-1 and TRBJ1-5; D gene unclear. The CDR3 sequence is 14 residues long. V was pared by 6 bases and J by 2 bases, with 11 bases between. Looked up from germline, CDR1 is MNHNS and CDR2 is SASEGT. CDR3 sequence reads: CASRARLGNQPQHF. The CDR3 nucleotides read TGTGCCAGCAGGGCCAGGCTGGGCAATCAGCCCCAGCATTTT.

The rearrangement joins TRBV2 to TRBJ2-3; D assignment may be TRBD1 or TRBD2 (5 bases each). The V gene lost 6 bases and the J gene lost 4 bases, with 14 bases spanning the gap. Germline V gene lookup returns CDR1 SNHLY and CDR2 FYNNEI. The CDR3 length is 14 residues. CDR3 DNA: TGTGCCAGCAGACTAGGTGAAGGGGCAGATACGCAGTATTTT. It is translated as CASRLGEGADTQYF.

This clonotype has just one count. The junction departs from the called germline gene at one end, perhaps through a read error. This chain connects TRBV28 to TRBJ1-1; D is possibly TRBD1 (5 bases). The CDR3 is made up of 14 amino acids. Germline CDR1 reads MDHEN; CDR2 reads SYDVKM. The CDR3 DNA sequence: TGTGCCAGCAGGCGGGGCCCCGACACCGCTGAAAGTCTCTTT. Translated, it gives CASRRGPDTAESLF.

This clonotype was seen many times. The rearrangement links TRBV6-6 to TRBJ1-1; perhaps TRBD1 as D (5 bases). CDR1 is MNHNY and CDR2 is SVGAGI in the germline V gene (reference sequence). The length of the CDR3 is 14 residues. V was cut by 4 bases and J by 5 bases, with 14 bases left in between. The CDR3 DNA reads TGTGCCAGCAGTTTACGAACGGGGCGGACTGAAGCTTTCTTT. Translation gives CASSLRTGRTEAFF.

V is TRBV7-9 and J is TRBJ2-2; the D is unclear. The CDR3 sequence is 12 residues long. The germline V gene encodes CDR1 SEHNR and CDR2 FQNEAQ (reference sequence). Trimming stripped 3 bases from V and 7 bases from J, with 6 bases between. Here the CDR3 reads CASSFGFGELFF. The CDR3 DNA reads TGTGCCAGCAGCTTTGGGTTCGGGGAGCTGTTTTTT.

Comments on this clonotype: This may arise from a read error, as a much more abundant clone is one base away. Lacking the conserved final phenylalanine or tryptophan, this CDR3 likely reflects a read error. The chain links TRBV20-1 to TRBJ2-7; no firm D call. This CDR3 comprises 14 residues. Germline V gene data show CDR1 as DFQATT and CDR2 as SNEGSKA (reference sequence). Trimming stripped 0 bases from V and 2 bases from J, with 11 bases between. The DNA for the CDR3 is TGCAGTGCTAGAGATCGCGAGTCCCCCTACGAGCAGTACCTC. It is translated as CSARDRESPYEQYL.

The CDR3 sequence is CASSKQPGVADTQYF. The CDR3 region has the DNA TGTGCCAGCAGCAAACAACCGGGAGTTGCAGATACGCAGTATTTT. This chain connects TRBV9 to TRBJ2-3; maybe TRBD2 (6 bases). Trimming left V 4 bases short and J 4 bases short, with 16 bases between. The CDR3 length is 15 residues. Germline V gives CDR1 SGDLS, CDR2 YYNGEE.

This clonotype was seen only a few times. The chain has TRBV3-1 and TRBJ1-5; D is undetermined. This CDR3 has 14 amino acids. V was clipped by 3 bases and J by 4 bases, with 10 bases between them. Germline CDR1 LGHDT, CDR2 YNNKEL (reference sequence). The CDR3: CASSHGRQNQPQHF. As DNA, the CDR3 is TGTGCCAGCAGCCATGGTAGGCAGAATCAGCCCCAGCATTTT.

V gene TRBV20-1 combines with J gene TRBJ2-5; 9 bases agree with TRBD2. The CDR3 spans 15 residues. The germline CDR1 and CDR2 sequences are DFQATT and SNEGSKA (reference sequence). The V and J ends lost 3 bases and 2 bases, in that order; junction bases with no gene match: 7. CDR3 sequence: CSASPPSGDQETQYF. For the CDR3, the DNA is TGCAGTGCTAGTCCCCCTAGCGGGGATCAAGAGACCCAGTACTTC.

This chain uses TRBV24-1 with TRBJ2-1; D unclear. Germline V gene lookup returns CDR1 KGHDR and CDR2 SFDVKD. Trimming removed 0 bases at V and 7 bases at J, with 9 bases between. The CDR3 loop spans 14 amino acids. DNA of the CDR3: TGTGCCACCAGTGATTTGGCCGGCGTGAATGAGCAGTTCTTC. This codes for CATSDLAGVNEQFF.

This clonotype was seen a handful of times. This chain links TRBV18 with TRBJ1-5, with D unresolved. Germline values: CDR1 KGHSH, CDR2 LQKENI. The CDR3 is 14 residues long. Trimming removed 3 bases at V and 0 bases at J, with 6 bases between. CDR3 nucleotide sequence: TGTGCCAGCTCACCGACACTTAGCAATCAGCCCCAGCATTTT. Translation: CASSPTLSNQPQHF.

This clonotype was counted many times. This CDR3 reads CASSYLGAVNSPLHF. CDR3 bases: TGTGCCAGCAGTTACTTGGGGGCAGTCAATTCACCCCTCCACTTT. This chain links TRBV6-5 with TRBJ1-6, with TRBD1 as a possible D gene (6 bases). CDR1 and CDR2 (germline): MNHEY, SVGAGI. The V end was cut by 1 base, the J end by 7 bases, with 11 bases between. The CDR3 is 15 residues long.

With respect to this clonotype: With a much larger clone just one base away, this may be a read error. This sequence joins TRBV20-1 and TRBJ2-1; no reliable D call. The CDR3 contains 12 residues. Trimming left V 4 bases short and J 11 bases short, with 15 bases between. From germline, CDR1 is DFQATT and CDR2 SNEGSKA (reference sequence). The CDR3, as DNA: TGCAGTGCTACCACCGGCAGGCAGAAGCAGTTCTTC. It specifies CSATTGRQKQFF.

This clonotype was seen a handful of times. This chain links TRBV10-3 with TRBJ2-1; D gene unclear. This CDR3 spans 13 amino acids. V shed 0 bases and J shed 7 bases, with 7 bases lying between them. Germline V gene sequence: CDR1 ENHRY, CDR2 SYGVKD. CDR3 coding DNA: TGTGCCATCAGTGAGTCCTGGACGAATGAGCAGTTCTTC. Protein sequence: CAISESWTNEQFF.

The table lists this clonotype with a few counts. The V call is TRBV27, the J call TRBJ1-3; maybe TRBD1 (6 bases). In germline, CDR1 is MNHEY, CDR2 SMNVEV (reference sequence). V was trimmed by 6 bases and J by 4 bases, leaving 19 bases between them. There are 16 residues in the CDR3. The DNA of the CDR3 is TGTGCCAGCAGCCCCGGACAGCCATCAAGGGGAAACACCATATATTTT. It specifies CASSPGQPSRGNTIYF.

This chain uses TRBV15 with TRBJ1-4; D is possibly TRBD1 (5 bases). CDR3 length: 15 residues. V shed 1 base and J shed 2 bases, with 8 bases lying between them. Germline V gene data show CDR1 as LNHNV and CDR2 as YYDKDF (reference sequence). CDR3 region: CATSRGGVTNEKLFF. The CDR3 nucleotides read TGTGCCACCAGCAGAGGAGGGGTGACTAATGAAAAACTGTTTTTT.

This chain links TRBV11-2 with TRBJ1-2; D not certain. With 2 bases removed from V and 4 bases from J, the gap between germline ends came to 8 bases. This CDR3 spans 13 amino acids. Germline CDR1 and CDR2: SGHAT and FQNNGV. The CDR3 loop is CASSLSEIYGYTF. The CDR3 region has the DNA TGTGCCAGCAGCTTATCAGAGATCTATGGCTACACCTTC.

Turning to this clonotype: This may stem from a read error, because a much larger clone lies one nucleotide away. V usage is TRBV20-1 and J usage is TRBJ1-5; D is undetermined. The CDR3 spans 11 residues. Germline V CDR1 and CDR2: DFQATT, SNEGSKA (reference sequence). CDR3 bases: TGCAGTGCTAGAAGGGATCAGCCCCATCATTTT. Protein sequence: CSARRDQPHHF.

Remarks on this clonotype: This could be a read error, since a much larger clone is one nucleotide away. The chain uses TRBV6-2 or TRBV6-3 and TRBJ1-5, with D perhaps TRBD1 (5 bases). CDR1 is MNHEY, CDR2 SVGEGT, per germline. This CDR3 has 15 residues. V lost 2 bases to trimming and J lost 2 bases, with 10 bases between them. CDR3: CASSYPGRGNQPQHF. The CDR3 region has the DNA TGTGCCAGCAGTTACCCAGGGAGGGGCAATCAGCCCCAGCATTTT.

J is TRBJ2-1 and V is TRBV20-1; D is ambiguous. The CDR3 has 10 residues. Germline lookup yields CDR1 DFQATT and CDR2 SNEGSKA (reference sequence). V was clipped by 4 bases and J by 5 bases, with 3 bases between them. The CDR3 here is CSAKNNEQFF. CDR3 sequence (DNA): TGCAGTGCTAAAAACAATGAGCAGTTCTTC.

In this sample, this clonotype turned up a few times. The rearrangement links TRBV28 to TRBJ2-3; 9 bases are shared with TRBD2. Germline-derived CDR1 and CDR2 are MDHEN and SYDVKM. With 3 bases clipped from V and 2 bases from J, the junction kept 3 bases outside the gene matches. This CDR3 is built from 15 residues. CDR3 residues: CASSFSSGDTDTQYF. In nucleotides, the CDR3 is TGTGCCAGCAGTTTCTCTAGCGGGGACACAGATACGCAGTATTTT. The full variable domain, with the rest looked up from reference TRBV28 and TRBJ2-3, is DVKVTQSSRYLVKRTGEKVFLECVQDMDHENMFWYRQDPGLGLRLIYFSYDVKMKEKGDIPEGYSVSREKKERFSLILESASTNQTSMYLCASSFSSGDTDTQYFGPGTRLTVL.